This is a list of T cell receptor beta chains from one sample in a study of blood T cell repertoires in COVID-19. Method: immunoSEQ multiplex PCR; TCRdb's copy keeps in-frame clones and lacks some. The sample holds about 310,000 clones; more than 75% are singletons and the top ten take 1%. Specimen: peripheral blood. The receptors shown here come from a man aged 50-60 years with active or convalescent COVID-19. Both conserved end residues are part of each CDR3. D genes are given only for firm matches. Clone size is not always given. Where it is, it says once, few, many or a class for expanded clones.

V gene,clone size,J gene,D gene,CDR3 DNA,CDR3 protein
TRBV7-2,NA,TRBJ1-3,TRBD1,TGTGCCAGCAGCCAGGACAGGGCGTCTGGAAACACCATATATTTT,CASSQDRASGNTIYF
TRBV5-5,NA,TRBJ1-3,NA,TGTGCCAGCAGCTTTAGGGGAGACAGGACTGGAAACACCATATATTTT,CASSFRGDRTGNTIYF
TRBV4-2,NA,TRBJ2-2,TRBD1,TGTGCCAGCAGCCAAGACGACAGGGTTACCGGGGAGCTGTTTTTT,CASSQDDRVTGELFF
TRBV30,NA,TRBJ1-4,TRBD1,TGTGCCTGGAGTGTGGCGGACAGGGGAAAACTGTTTTTT,CAWSVADRGKLFF
TRBV18,NA,TRBJ2-7,NA,TGTGCCAGCTCGCCGGGACTTTTGACCTACGAGCAGTACTTC,CASSPGLLTYEQYF
TRBV12-3/TRBV12-4,NA,TRBJ2-7,TRBD1,TGTGCCAGCACGACAGGGGGCTTGTCCGAGCAGTACTTC,CASTTGGLSEQYF
TRBV4-1,NA,TRBJ2-3,NA,TGCGCCAGCAGCCTAGAGGGGGGTGGCAGGGTAACAGATACGCAGTATTTT,CASSLEGGGRVTDTQYF
TRBV19,once,TRBJ2-3,TRBD1,TGTGCCAGTAGCCGACAGGGCTTGGGCACAGATACGCAGTATTTT,CASSRQGLGTDTQYF
TRBV27,NA,TRBJ2-1,TRBD2,TGTGCCAGCAGTTCCCGGACTAGCGGGGGTTACAATGAGCAGTTCTTC,CASSSRTSGGYNEQFF
TRBV2,NA,TRBJ1-1,NA,TGTGCCAGCAGCCCAGCCCCGACAGGTATCACTGAAGCTTTCTTT,CASSPAPTGITEAFF
TRBV9,NA,TRBJ2-2,TRBD2,TGTGCCAGCAGCGTGGGACTAGCGGTTAGAGCTGCGAACACCGGGGAGCTGTTTTTT,CASSVGLAVRAANTGELFF
TRBV12-3/TRBV12-4,NA,TRBJ1-4,NA,TGTGCCAGCAGTAGAGGGGAAAAACTGTTTTTT,CASSRGEKLFF
TRBV6-2/TRBV6-3,NA,TRBJ1-1,TRBD1,TGTGCCAGCAGTTACGAGACGGGACAGGGGGGTATGAACACTAAAGCTTTCTTT,CASSYETGQGGMNTKAFF
TRBV6-5,once,TRBJ1-6,NA,TGTGCCAGCAGTACCCGGGTAGGGGTGGGCTCACCCCTCCACTTT,CASSTRVGVGSPLHF
TRBV29-1,NA,TRBJ2-1,NA,TGCAGCGTTCCCACCGGGTATGAGCAGTTCTTC,CSVPTGYEQFF
TRBV7-2,NA,TRBJ1-2,TRBD1,TGTGCCAGCAGCTTAAGGACAGGAGTTAACTATGGCTACACCTTC,CASSLRTGVNYGYTF
TRBV4-2,NA,TRBJ2-7,NA,TGTGCCAGCAGCCAACCCGACGGGAGAGATTACTACGAGCAGTACTTC,CASSQPDGRDYYEQYF
TRBV2,NA,TRBJ1-6,NA,TGTGCCAGCCGGAGGACAGCCAATTCACCCCTCCACTTT,CASRRTANSPLHF
TRBV27,NA,TRBJ1-2,TRBD1,TGTGCCAGCAGAAACCCGGGACAGGGGTATGGCTACACCTTC,CASRNPGQGYGYTF
TRBV19,few,TRBJ1-4,NA,TGTGCCAGTAGTATGGAGGGTGCAACTAATGAAAAACTGTTTTTT,CASSMEGATNEKLFF
TRBV28,NA,TRBJ2-6,NA,TGTGCCCGCAGTGGGGGCGCCCCCTCTGGGGCCAACGTCCTGACTTTC,CARSGGAPSGANVLTF
TRBV7-2,NA,TRBJ2-5,NA,TGTGCCAGCAGCTTAAGGGACTACCAAGAGACCCAGTACTTC,CASSLRDYQETQYF
TRBV2,few,TRBJ2-1,TRBD2,TGTGCCAGCAACCAGCGGGAGAGTTACAATGAGCAGTTCTTC,CASNQRESYNEQFF
TRBV28,NA,TRBJ1-4,NA,TGTGCCAGCAGACAGAGTAATGAAAAACTGTTTTTT,CASRQSNEKLFF
TRBV4-3,few,TRBJ1-5,NA,TGCGCCAGCAGCCCCTTTGGGACACTTAGCAATCAGCCCCAGCATTTT,CASSPFGTLSNQPQHF
TRBV28,few,TRBJ2-1,TRBD2,TGTGCCAGCGGTCGGACTAGCGGAAATGAGCAGTTCTTC,CASGRTSGNEQFF
TRBV10-3,NA,TRBJ2-2,TRBD1,TGTGCCATCGGACAGGTTAACACCGGGGAGCTGTTTTTT,CAIGQVNTGELFF
TRBV2,few,TRBJ1-5,NA,TGTGCCAGCAGCGTCGAGGGAGCCGGGGGTCAGCCCCAGCATTTT,CASSVEGAGGQPQHF
TRBV5-8,NA,TRBJ2-7,NA,TGTGCCAGCAGCTTGGCCGTCGGGTCCTACGAGCAGTACTTC,CASSLAVGSYEQYF
TRBV7-2,NA,TRBJ1-2,TRBD1,TGTGCCAGCAGTACCCATCCAGGGGGCAACTATGGCTACACCTTC,CASSTHPGGNYGYTF
TRBV15,NA,TRBJ2-7,NA,TGTGCCACCAGCAGGGGACTGCGGGGCGAGCAGTACTTC,CATSRGLRGEQYF
TRBV7-2,NA,TRBJ1-2,NA,TGTGCCAGCAGCTTGGGAGGGGTCAACTATGGCTACACCTTC,CASSLGGVNYGYTF
TRBV5-1,NA,TRBJ2-5,TRBD1,TGCGCCAGCAGCTCAATCACCGGGACAGTGGGGCGGGAGACCCAGTACTTC,CASSSITGTVGRETQYF
TRBV24-1,few,TRBJ1-4,TRBD1,TGTGCCACCAGTGATCCAAGACAGGGTCGTAGTGAAAAACTGTTTTTT,CATSDPRQGRSEKLFF
TRBV5-1,once,TRBJ1-3,TRBD1,TGCGCCAGCAGTCCGAAGACAGGGAAATACTCTGGAAACACCATATATTTT,CASSPKTGKYSGNTIYF
TRBV28,NA,TRBJ2-1,TRBD2,TGTGCCAGCAGTTTCCCCGCTAGCGGGTACAATGAGCAGTTCTTC,CASSFPASGYNEQFF
TRBV12-3/TRBV12-4,NA,TRBJ1-5,NA,TGTGCCAGCAGCGTAACGTCACGGCAGCCCCAGCATTTT,CASSVTSRQPQHF
TRBV12-3/TRBV12-4,NA,TRBJ1-1,NA,TGTGCCAGCAGCACACAGGGTGACACTGAAGCTTTCTTT,CASSTQGDTEAFF
TRBV5-1,NA,TRBJ2-1,NA,TGCGCCAGCAGCTTGGATACAGGGATCGAGTTCTTC,CASSLDTGIEFF
TRBV28,NA,TRBJ2-5,TRBD2,TGTGCCAGCAGTTTACTCCCGGGGGGTAGGGAGACCCAGTACTTC,CASSLLPGGRETQYF
TRBV10-1,NA,TRBJ1-4,TRBD1,TGCGCCAGCAGTGAGATACAGGGGTGGGAAAAACTGTTTTTT,CASSEIQGWEKLFF
TRBV9,NA,TRBJ2-6,TRBD1,TGTGCCAGCAGCTCCCGTCCGGGACAGGGGGCCGGGGCCAACGTCCTGACTTTC,CASSSRPGQGAGANVLTF
TRBV7-3,NA,TRBJ2-1,TRBD2,TGTGCCAGCAGCTTAAAGCCCCCACTAGCGGGGGTCTACAATGAGCAGTTCTTC,CASSLKPPLAGVYNEQFF
TRBV5-1,few,TRBJ1-6,TRBD1,TGCGCCAGCAGTCTTACAGGGGAGGAGGATTCACCCCTCCACTTT,CASSLTGEEDSPLHF
TRBV2,NA,TRBJ2-3,TRBD2,TGTGCCAGCAGTGAAGGGCTAGCGGGGGCCGGCACAGATACGCAGTATTTT,CASSEGLAGAGTDTQYF
TRBV28,NA,TRBJ2-7,NA,TGTGCCAGCCGTACCGGCGGGACGATAGTTCACGAGCAGTACTTC,CASRTGGTIVHEQYF
TRBV7-9,NA,TRBJ1-2,NA,TGTGCCAGCAGCTTCGGGACTCAAACAGACGGGGCGGAAGGCTACACCTTC,CASSFGTQTDGAEGYTF
TRBV6-2/TRBV6-3,NA,TRBJ1-5,TRBD1,TGTGCCAGCAGTTTCCGGACAGGGCGAAGCAATCAGCCCCAGCATTTT,CASSFRTGRSNQPQHF
TRBV7-9,NA,TRBJ1-4,TRBD1,TGTGCCAGCAGCTTAGGCTGGGACAGGGGGCTCGGGGGTGAAAAACTGTTTTTT,CASSLGWDRGLGGEKLFF
TRBV2,NA,TRBJ1-4,NA,TGTGCCAGCAGTGAACCAGGGGAAGTGGAAAAACTGTTTTTT,CASSEPGEVEKLFF
TRBV6-5,NA,TRBJ2-1,TRBD1,TGTGCCAGCAGTTACACGGACAGGGAGACTGAGCAGTTCTTC,CASSYTDRETEQFF
TRBV7-9,NA,TRBJ1-6,NA,TGTGCCAGCAGCTTAGTCCTTCAGGGGTCGAATTCACCCCTCCACTTT,CASSLVLQGSNSPLHF
TRBV19,NA,TRBJ2-3,NA,TGTGCCAGTAGTATGCTGAGCGGTATAGATACGCAGTATTTT,CASSMLSGIDTQYF